This entry is about one T cell receptor beta chain. The germline CDR1 and CDR2 sequences are SNHLY and FYNNEI. With V trimmed by 6 bases and J by 0 bases, 5 bases remained unmatched. CDR3 size: 14 residues. Clones were read by immunoSEQ multiplex PCR, and TCRdb kept only the in-frame ones, dropping some. The profile covers 53,000 or so clones, with approximately 90% appearing a single time and roughly 21% taken by the ten largest. The sample belongs to a study of T cells in localized non-small cell lung cancer. The chain combines TRBV2 with TRBJ2-7, with 7 positions matching TRBD1. This TCR came from a man aged 40 to 75 with stage I lung adenocarcinoma. Sequencing used peripheral blood, obtained before any cancer treatment. The CDR3 DNA follows: TGTGCCAGCAGCCTTAACAGGGGCTCCTACGAGCAGTACTTC. As protein: CASSLNRGSYEQYF.